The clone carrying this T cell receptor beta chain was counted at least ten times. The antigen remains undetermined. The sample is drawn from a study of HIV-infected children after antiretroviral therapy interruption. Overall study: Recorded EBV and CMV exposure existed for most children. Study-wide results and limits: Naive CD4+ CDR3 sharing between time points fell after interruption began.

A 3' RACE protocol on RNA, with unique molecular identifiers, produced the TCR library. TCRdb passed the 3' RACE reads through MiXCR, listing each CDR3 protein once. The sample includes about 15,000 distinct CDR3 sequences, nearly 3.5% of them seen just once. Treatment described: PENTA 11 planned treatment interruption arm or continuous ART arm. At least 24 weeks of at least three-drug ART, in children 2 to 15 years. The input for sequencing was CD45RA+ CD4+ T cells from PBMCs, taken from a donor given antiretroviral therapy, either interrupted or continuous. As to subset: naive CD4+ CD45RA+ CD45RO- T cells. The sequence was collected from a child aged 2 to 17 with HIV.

The CDR3 loop is CSANLRGGTDTQYF. The DNA for the CDR3 is TGCAGTGCCAATCTTCGGGGGGGCACAGATACGCAGTATTTT. The V call is TRBV20-1, the J call TRBJ2-3; 7 nucleotides match TRBD2. Per the germline V gene, CDR1 is DFQATT and CDR2 is SNEGSKA (reference sequence). V lost 6 bases and J lost 1; bases outside the gene matches: 7. The CDR3 runs to 14 residues.